Shown below are 22 T cell receptor beta chains from a single sample sequenced in a study of control samples from healthy donors and cancer patients (dated by TCRdb to the early 2020s). The library was made by the immunoSEQ multiplex PCR assay. Drawn from immuneACCESS, this table holds only the in-frame rearrangements with V and J called that TCRdb kept. Clones are partly lost; checked studies trace under half to an unresolved V gene and leave the rest unexplained. In all, the sample holds about 190,000 clones, and over 80% of those were seen once. The top ten hold 1.5% to 2% of the sample. Sequenced input: blood. Receptors originate from a young man in good health.

This sequence joins TRBV3-1 (or the pseudogene TRBV3-2) and TRBJ1-3, with D unresolved. In germline, CDR1 is LGHDT, CDR2 YNNKEL (reference sequence). The CDR3 length is 16 residues. V was trimmed by 1 base and J by 0 bases, leaving 10 bases between them. CDR3: CASSQVDGPSGNTIYF. CDR3 coding DNA: TGTGCCAGCAGCCAAGTGGACGGACCCTCTGGAAACACCATATATTTT.

This clone was observed once. The gene calls are TRBV24-1 and TRBJ2-2; D is possibly TRBD2 (5 bases). Germline V CDR1 and CDR2: KGHDR, SFDVKD. CDR3 size: 16 residues. The V end lost 3 bases, the J end lost 1 base, and 11 bases lay between the germline ends. CDR3 sequence reads: CATSDGRWGNTGELFF. The CDR3 bases are TGTGCCACCAGTGATGGGAGATGGGGGAACACCGGGGAGCTGTTTTTT.

The V call is TRBV18, the J call TRBJ1-1; D call uncertain. In germline, CDR1 is KGHSH, CDR2 LQKENI. The V end lost 4 bases, the J end lost 5 bases, and 14 bases lay between the germline ends. The CDR3 runs 14 residues. The CDR3 here is CASSLNIGYTEAFF. CDR3 in DNA: TGTGCCAGCTCACTTAACATAGGCTATACTGAAGCTTTCTTT.

The chain couples TRBV12-2 to TRBJ1-2. TRBV12-2 is a pseudogene segment. The CDR3 loop spans 12 amino acids. The DNA of the CDR3 is TGTGCAAGTCGCTTAGAACTTGCGTTATTCCCCTTC. This sequence encodes CASRLELALFPF.

V is TRBV5-6 and J is TRBJ2-7; TRBD1 might be the D (5 bases). Deletions cut 0 bases from V and 3 bases from J, with 19 bases between. Germline V lookup: CDR1 SGHDT, CDR2 YYEEEE. The CDR3 sequence is 17 residues long. The CDR3 here is CASSLDGRMGHFYEQYF. The DNA of the CDR3 is TGTGCCAGCAGCTTGGATGGGCGTATGGGGCATTTCTACGAGCAGTACTTC.

The V and J genes are TRBV4-1 and TRBJ1-5, with TRBD1 matching 7 bases. Trimming cost V 0 bases and J 4 bases; bases outside gene matches: 6. The CDR3 length is 16 residues. Germline assignment: CDR1 MGHRA and CDR2 YSYEKL. The CDR3, as DNA: TGCGCCAGCAGCCAAGAGCTGGGACAGCTGAATCAGCCCCAGCATTTT. It is translated as CASSQELGQLNQPQHF.

The V gene is TRBV14, the J gene TRBJ2-7; D not resolved. The germline V and J ends were trimmed by 4 bases and 1 base, with 11 bases remaining between them. The CDR3 extends over 14 amino acids. The germline V gene encodes CDR1 SGHDN and CDR2 FVKESK. The CDR3 nucleotides read TGTGCCAGCAGCCCGTCGCATAGTTCCTACGAGCAGTACTTC. Translating gives CASSPSHSSYEQYF.

The CDR3, as DNA: TGTGCCAGCAGTTTGACAGGGGGAGGCAATCAGCCCCAGCATTTT. It encodes CASSLTGGGNQPQHF. V and J are TRBV6-6 and TRBJ1-5; 9 bases line up with TRBD1. The CDR3 is made up of 15 amino acids. V lost 4 bases and J lost 2; bases outside the gene matches: 3. The germline V gene has CDR1 MNHNY and CDR2 SVGAGI (reference sequence).

J is TRBJ1-2 and V is TRBV5-6; D is ambiguous. V gave up 1 base and J gave up 3 bases, with 10 bases separating them. Germline lookup yields CDR1 SGHDT and CDR2 YYEEEE. This CDR3 spans 14 amino acids. The CDR3 DNA follows: TGTGCCAGCAGCTTGATTGGGGAAGACTATGGCTACACCTTC. Its protein is CASSLIGEDYGYTF.

The rearrangement joins TRBV6-5 to TRBJ2-7, with D possibly TRBD2 on 5 matching bases. V shed 7 bases and J shed 7 bases, with 14 bases lying between them. Germline V lookup: CDR1 MNHEY, CDR2 SVGAGI. The CDR3 spans 12 residues. This chain's CDR3 is CASTEGVGEQYF. The CDR3 bases are TGTGCCAGCACCGAGGGCGTTGGAGAGCAGTACTTC.

The chain joins TRBV5-1 to TRBJ2-1; D perhaps matches TRBD2 (7 bases). This CDR3 spans 15 amino acids. The V gene's germline CDR1 is SGHRS and CDR2 YFSETQ. Between the trimmed V and J ends, which lost 4 bases and 1 base, there was a span of 12 bases. The CDR3 here is CASSPEGGSYNEQFF. CDR3 in DNA: TGCGCCAGCAGCCCCGAGGGGGGGTCCTACAATGAGCAGTTCTTC.

V and J are TRBV2 and TRBJ1-4; perhaps TRBD1 as D (6 bases). Germline lookup yields CDR1 SNHLY and CDR2 FYNNEI. The CDR3 totals 14 residues. V was shortened by 6 bases and J by 1 base, with 9 bases between the two germline ends. This chain's CDR3 is CASRQGITNEKLFF. The CDR3 DNA follows: TGTGCCAGCAGGCAGGGGATAACTAATGAAAAACTGTTTTTT.

The V call is TRBV20-1, the J call TRBJ1-1; 7 positions agree with TRBD1. From germline, CDR1 is DFQATT and CDR2 SNEGSKA (reference sequence). The CDR3 sequence is 11 residues long. As DNA, the CDR3 is TGCAGCTCAGGGGGAAACACTGAAGCTTTCTTT. It yields the protein CSSGGNTEAFF.

Only one count was recorded for this clone. The chain couples TRBV5-1 to TRBJ1-2, with 8 bases matching TRBD1. V gave up 4 bases and J gave up 6 bases; unmatched junction bases: 8. CDR3 size: 14 residues. CDR1 is SGHRS and CDR2 is YFSETQ in the germline V gene. CDR3 residues: CASSLRQGTDGYTF. The DNA of the CDR3 is TGCGCCAGCAGCCTCAGACAGGGGACCGATGGCTACACCTTC.

J is TRBJ2-2 and V is TRBV5-1; D may be TRBD1 (6 bases). V was trimmed by 4 bases and J by 2 bases, leaving 12 bases between them. This CDR3 spans 15 amino acids. Germline V gives CDR1 SGHRS, CDR2 YFSETQ. The CDR3 protein is CASSRRTDNTGELFF. The CDR3 nucleotides are TGCGCCAGCAGCCGAAGGACAGATAACACCGGGGAGCTGTTTTTT.

V gene TRBV7-8 combines with J gene TRBJ2-7; 8 nucleotides line up with TRBD1. The CDR3 has 14 residues. Germline V gene sequence: CDR1 SGHVS, CDR2 FQNEAQ. With V trimmed by 5 bases and J by 4 bases, 7 bases remained unmatched. CDR3 bases: TGTGCCAGCAGCATGGGCACAGGGGGTTACGAGCAGTACTTC. This gives the protein CASSMGTGGYEQYF.

CDR3 amino acids: CASSLSGNTEAFF. DNA of the CDR3: TGTGCCAGCAGCTTATCAGGGAACACTGAAGCTTTCTTT. The genes are TRBV7-3 and TRBJ1-1, with no clear D. Germline CDR1 reads SGHTA; CDR2 reads FQGTGA. Trimming took 2 bases from V and 1 from J, leaving 5 bases between them. CDR3 length: 13 amino acids. The full variable domain, with the rest looked up from reference TRBV7-3 and TRBJ1-1, is GAGVSQTPSNKVTEKGKYVELRCDPISGHTALYWYRQSLGQGPEFLIYFQGTGAADDSGLPNDRFFAVRPEGSVSTLKIQRTERGDSAVYLCASSLSGNTEAFFGQGTRLTVV.

The rearrangement joins TRBV19 to TRBJ1-1, with D unclear. The CDR3 is 16 amino acids. The ends were cut back, 3 bases at V and 2 bases at J, with 16 bases in the middle. CDR1 is LNHDA and CDR2 is SQIVND in the germline V gene (reference sequence). CDR3 nucleotide sequence: TGTGCCAGTAGTATGGCCCTCGGATTAGGTAACACTGAAGCTTTCTTT. Its protein is CASSMALGLGNTEAFF.

CDR3 sequence (DNA): TGCGCCAGCAGTGAGTCAGGGCAGGTCGGTGTAGGGTATACACCCCTCCACTTT. Translation gives CASSESGQVGVGYTPLHF. The chain links TRBV10-2 to TRBJ1-6; D is uncertain. V lost 0 bases to trimming and J lost 11 bases, with 23 bases between them. In germline, CDR1 is WSHSY, CDR2 SAAADI. The CDR3 extends over 18 amino acids.

The gene calls are TRBV2 and TRBJ2-6, with 7 bases fitting TRBD1. The CDR3 runs to 16 residues. V lost 7 bases and J lost 2; bases outside the gene matches: 8. Germline CDR1 SNHLY, CDR2 FYNNEI. The CDR3 sequence: CASKQGNQPGANVLTF. CDR3 bases: TGTGCCAGCAAACAGGGGAACCAACCTGGGGCCAACGTCCTGACTTTC.

V and J are TRBV5-5 and TRBJ2-1; TRBD2 matches at 8 bases. The length of the CDR3 is 15 residues. The trim removed 5 bases at V and 3 bases at J, leaving 7 bases unmatched. Germline V gene sequence: CDR1 SGHKS, CDR2 YYEKEE (reference sequence). The CDR3 here is CASRAGGLDYNEQFF. CDR3 nucleotide sequence: TGTGCCAGCAGGGCGGGGGGCCTGGACTACAATGAGCAGTTCTTC.

The chain is built from TRBV7-6 and TRBJ2-3, with D tentatively TRBD2 (6 bases). V gave up 0 bases and J gave up 5 bases, with 6 bases separating them. The length of the CDR3 is 13 residues. In germline, CDR1 is SGHVS, CDR2 FNYEAQ. The CDR3 DNA sequence: TGTGCCAGCAGCTTAGCGCGGGGAGATACGCAGTATTTT. The encoded protein is CASSLARGDTQYF.